The clone carrying this T cell receptor (beta chain) was seen more than once but under ten times. CDR3 size: 16 residues. Trimming shortened V by 4 bases and J by 0 bases, and 17 bases separated the two germline ends. Germline CDR1 reads GTSNPN; CDR2 reads SVGIG (reference sequence). The sample originates from a study of T cells after yellow fever vaccination. Study in general: Researchers used SMART-Seq v4 Ultra Low Input to prepare fractions that had low cell numbers.

TCRdb re-called the 5' RACE reads through MiXCR, storing one row per CDR3 protein. The data contain more than 350,000 distinct CDR3 sequences, approximately 10% of them singletons. The sequence was obtained from a man aged 18 to 30 who received the YFV17D yellow fever vaccine. Source: PBMCs, taken on the day of the first yellow fever vaccination. The chain combines TRBV30 with TRBJ2-3, with D possibly being TRBD1 (6 bases). The CDR3 nucleotides read TGTGCCTGGACCCAGGGGCCGATAGTAAGCACAGATACGCAGTATTTT. Amino acids: CAWTQGPIVSTDTQYF.